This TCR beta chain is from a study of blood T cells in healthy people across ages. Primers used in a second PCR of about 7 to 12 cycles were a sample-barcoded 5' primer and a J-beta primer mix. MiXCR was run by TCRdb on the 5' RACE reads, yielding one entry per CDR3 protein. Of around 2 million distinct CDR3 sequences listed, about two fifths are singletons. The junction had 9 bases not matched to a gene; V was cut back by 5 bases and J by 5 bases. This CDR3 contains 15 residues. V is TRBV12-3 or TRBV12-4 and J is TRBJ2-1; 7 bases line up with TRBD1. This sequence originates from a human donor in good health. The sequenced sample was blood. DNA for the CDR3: TGTGCCAGCAGTGAAGAGGGGGCGCCGGACAATGAGCAGTTCTTC. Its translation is CASSEEGAPDNEQFF.